Given below is one T cell receptor (beta chain) in context. This entry is derived from a study of blood T cell repertoires in COVID-19. Germline values: CDR1 KGHDR, CDR2 SFDVKD. The V and J ends lost 7 bases and 5 bases respectively, with 19 bases between them. The CDR3 is 15 residues long. Profiled with immunoSEQ multiplex PCR; TCRdb holds only in-frame clones, not every one. The sample has some 520,000 clones; 75% to 90% are singletons. The sequenced sample was peripheral blood. The chain uses TRBV24-1 and TRBJ1-1; tentatively, D is TRBD1 (5 bases). This receptor was identified in a man between 18 and 29 years old with COVID-19, enrolled during active disease. The CDR3 DNA reads as TGTGCCACCAGCCTAGCGGGGGGGGGATGTACTGAAGCTTTCTTT. Translating gives CATSLAGGGCTEAFF.